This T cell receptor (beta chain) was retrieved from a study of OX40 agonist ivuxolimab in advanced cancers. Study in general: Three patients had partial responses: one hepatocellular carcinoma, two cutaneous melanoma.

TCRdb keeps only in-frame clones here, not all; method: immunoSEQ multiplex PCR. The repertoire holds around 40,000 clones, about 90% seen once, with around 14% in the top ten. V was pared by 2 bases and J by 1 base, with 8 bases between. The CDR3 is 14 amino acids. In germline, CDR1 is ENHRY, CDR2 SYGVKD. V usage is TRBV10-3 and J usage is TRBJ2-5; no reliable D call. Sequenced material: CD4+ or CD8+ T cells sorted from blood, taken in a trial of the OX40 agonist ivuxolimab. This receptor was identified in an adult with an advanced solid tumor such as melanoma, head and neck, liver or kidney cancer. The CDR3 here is CAISEVTRQETQYF. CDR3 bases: TGTGCCATCAGTGAGGTGACACGCCAAGAGACCCAGTACTTC.